The rows below give T cell receptor beta chains drawn from one sample of a study of cytomegalovirus exposure and HLA in healthy donors. Repertoires were generated with immunoSEQ multiplex PCR, while TCRdb's copy carries only in-frame clones and drops some. The data show 150,000 to 200,000 clones, 80% to 90% seen once. Sequenced material: PBMCs. The receptor set was obtained from a man between 18 and 35 years old in good health and CMV-seropositive. The CDR3 runs from the conserved cysteine through the conserved F or W. A D gene is named only where the DNA matches it firmly. Expanded clones get a size class; other rows say once, few or many, or leave the size out.

>-|TRBV6-5|TRBJ2-2|-
CASSYSMGRPGELFF
TGTGCCAGCAGTTACTCGATGGGCCGACCCGGGGAGCTGTTTTTT
>-|TRBV5-1|TRBJ2-6|TRBD1
CASSLAGTGSSGANVLTF
TGCGCCAGCAGCTTGGCCGGGACAGGGTCATCTGGGGCCAACGTCCTGACTTTC
>-|TRBV30|TRBJ2-3|-
CAWRGSTGGTQYF
TGTGCCTGGAGGGGGTCGACCGGAGGTACGCAGTATTTT
>-|TRBV29-1|TRBJ2-1|TRBD1
CSVGQGSPNEQFF
TGCAGCGTCGGACAGGGCTCCCCCAATGAGCAGTTCTTC
>-|TRBV4-2|TRBJ2-7|TRBD2
CASSRTSGVPYEQYF
TGTGCCAGCAGCCGGACTAGCGGGGTGCCCTACGAGCAGTACTTC
>-|TRBV4-3|TRBJ1-1|-
CASSQTHPGGHTEAFF
TGCGCCAGCAGCCAAACCCACCCCGGGGGGCACACTGAAGCTTTCTTT
>-|TRBV27|TRBJ2-7|TRBD1
CASSSGTGIHEQYF
TGTGCCAGCAGTTCCGGGACAGGGATACACGAGCAGTACTTC
>-|TRBV10-3|TRBJ2-7|-
CAIRGGLTNHYEQYF
TGTGCCATCAGGGGGGGACTCACCAATCACTACGAGCAGTACTTC
>-|TRBV6-4|TRBJ2-3|TRBD2
CASSPTDRPGLAGGPDTQYF
TGTGCCAGCAGTCCTACCGACCGACCGGGACTAGCGGGGGGGCCAGATACGCAGTATTTT
>-|TRBV9|TRBJ2-1|TRBD2
CASSVASGGVYEQFF
TGTGCCAGCAGCGTAGCGAGCGGGGGGGTCTATGAGCAGTTCTTC
>-|TRBV19|TRBJ1-1|-
CASSLTGIGDTEAFF
TGTGCCAGTAGTCTCACAGGGATAGGGGACACTGAAGCTTTCTTT
>-|TRBV10-3|TRBJ2-7|TRBD1
CAISGGQGVSYEQYF
TGTGCCATCAGTGGGGGACAGGGGGTCTCCTACGAGCAGTACTTC
>-|TRBV7-8|TRBJ1-2|-
CASSSQGDVPYGYTF
TGTGCCAGCAGCTCCCAAGGGGATGTCCCCTATGGCTACACCTTC
>once|TRBV4-3|TRBJ2-1|-
CASSHRGFYVYEQFF
TGCGCCAGCAGCCACAGGGGCTTTTATGTTTATGAGCAGTTCTTC
>once|TRBV5-8|TRBJ2-7|-
CASSFRDRTFGGTYEQYF
TGTGCCAGCAGTTTCCGGGACCGGACTTTCGGGGGAACCTACGAGCAGTACTTC
>-|TRBV27|TRBJ1-1|-
CASITFREGDTEAFF
TGTGCCAGCATTACTTTTAGGGAGGGGGACACTGAAGCTTTCTTT
>-|TRBV5-1|TRBJ2-5|TRBD2
CASSSAGGSRETQYF
TGCGCCAGCAGCTCCGCGGGGGGGTCTCGGGAGACCCAGTACTTC
>once|TRBV2|TRBJ2-2|-
CASRSTGNTGELFF
TGTGCCAGCAGATCCACAGGGAACACCGGGGAGCTGTTTTTT
>-|TRBV30|TRBJ2-7|TRBD1
CACGTGGDEQYF
TGTGCCTGCGGGACAGGGGGTGACGAGCAGTACTTC
>-|TRBV11-2|TRBJ1-4|-
CASSPRVTEKLFF
TGTGCCAGCAGCCCGAGGGTTACGGAAAAACTGTTTTTT
>-|TRBV5-4|TRBJ2-1|TRBD1
CASSPGGGTDNEQFF
TGTGCCAGCAGTCCAGGGGGCGGCACGGACAATGAGCAGTTCTTC
>-|TRBV7-2|TRBJ1-1|-
CASTSGTFTNTEAFF
TGTGCCAGCACATCGGGGACATTTACGAACACTGAAGCTTTCTTT
>-|TRBV30|TRBJ1-2|TRBD1
CAWNNERDRVYGYTF
TGTGCCTGGAACAATGAACGGGACAGGGTCTATGGCTACACCTTC
>-|TRBV29-1|TRBJ1-1|TRBD1
CSVEGGTGKMNTEAFF
TGCAGCGTTGAGGGGGGGACAGGGAAAATGAACACTGAAGCTTTCTTT
>once|TRBV9|TRBJ2-5|TRBD2
CASSVRSSGGDPRDQYF
TGTGCCAGCAGCGTACGGTCTAGCGGGGGAGACCCGCGCGACCAGTACTTC
>-|TRBV9|TRBJ2-7|TRBD1
CASSVGTVSAHEQYF
TGTGCCAGCAGCGTCGGGACAGTTTCGGCGCACGAGCAGTACTTC
>-|TRBV29-1|TRBJ1-1|-
CSVEGRLYTEAFF
TGCAGCGTTGAAGGACGACTTTACACTGAAGCTTTCTTT
>-|TRBV9|TRBJ2-3|-
CASSAPTSHPDTQYF
TGTGCCAGCAGCGCTCCGACTAGTCATCCAGATACGCAGTATTTT